This T cell receptor beta chain was identified during a study of vaccination and CD4 T cells after COVID-19. Researchers used the Oncomine TCR Beta short-read assay to sequence DNA from cultured CD4+ T cells. One entry per CDR3 protein results from TCRdb running MiXCR on the PCR reads. The table shows 20,000 to 25,000 distinct CDR3 sequences, with 66% occurring only once. Sample treatment: roughly 11-day PBMC culture with coronavirus spike peptide pools or control peptides (ViraFEST assay). The CDR3 loop spans 12 amino acids. CDR1 and CDR2 from the germline V gene are MNHNS and SASEGT. V was trimmed by 5 bases and J by 4 bases, leaving 8 bases between them. As for this clonotype: Its specificity is not known.

The V and J genes are TRBV6-1 and TRBJ1-2; D is unclear. This clonotype originated in a human donor who had recovered from COVID-19. The sequenced material came from CD4+ T cells from blood, cultured in vitro. The CDR3 loop is CASSRIGYGYTF. The CDR3 coding sequence is TGTGCCAGCAGTCGGATCGGCTATGGCTACACCTTC.